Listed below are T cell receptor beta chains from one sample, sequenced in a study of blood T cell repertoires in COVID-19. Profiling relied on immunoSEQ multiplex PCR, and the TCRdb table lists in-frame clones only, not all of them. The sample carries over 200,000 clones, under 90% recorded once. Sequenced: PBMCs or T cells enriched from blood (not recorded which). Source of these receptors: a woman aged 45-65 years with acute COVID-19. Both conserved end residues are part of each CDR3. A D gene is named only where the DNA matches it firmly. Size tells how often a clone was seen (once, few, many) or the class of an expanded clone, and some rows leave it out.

CDR3: CASSPRGGEGTGEQFF
DNA: TGTGCCAGCAGTCCTAGGGGGGGAGAGGGGACCGGAGAGCAGTTCTTC
size: .
J: TRBJ2-1
V: TRBV11-1
D: .

CDR3: CASSFGLAESTDTQYF
DNA: TGTGCCAGCAGCTTCGGTCTAGCGGAGAGCACAGATACGCAGTATTTT
size: .
J: TRBJ2-3
V: TRBV7-3
D: TRBD2

CDR3: CASSSFVRYEQYF
DNA: TGTGCCAGCAGCTCTTTCGTTCGTTACGAGCAGTACTTC
size: few
J: TRBJ2-7
V: TRBV28
D: .

CDR3: CASSDEGSEGTHGYTF
DNA: TGTGCCAGCAGTGACGAGGGTTCAGAAGGGACTCATGGCTACACCTTC
size: .
J: TRBJ1-2
V: TRBV6-4
D: .

CDR3: CASSSGQGARTGELFF
DNA: TGTGCCAGCAGTAGTGGGCAGGGGGCGAGAACCGGGGAGCTGTTTTTT
size: .
J: TRBJ2-2
V: TRBV7-2
D: TRBD1

CDR3: CASSVGPGGGTGSEQYF
DNA: TGTGCCAGCAGCGTAGGCCCGGGTGGGGGGACGGGGAGTGAGCAGTACTTC
size: .
J: TRBJ2-7
V: TRBV9
D: .

CDR3: CASTETGASNQPQHF
DNA: TGTGCCAGCACCGAGACAGGGGCGAGCAATCAGCCCCAGCATTTT
size: few
J: TRBJ1-5
V: TRBV9
D: TRBD1

CDR3: CASRGPGNTIYF
DNA: TGTGCCAGCAGGGGGCCTGGAAACACCATATATTTT
size: few
J: TRBJ1-3
V: TRBV6-1
D: .

CDR3: CASSLRGTPAETQYF
DNA: TGTGCCAGCAGCCTACGCGGGACGCCTGCGGAGACCCAGTACTTC
size: .
J: TRBJ2-5
V: TRBV5-4
D: .

CDR3: CASSLEIAVADEQFF
DNA: TGTGCCAGCAGCTTAGAGATAGCGGTGGCGGATGAGCAGTTCTTC
size: .
J: TRBJ2-1
V: TRBV7-9
D: .

CDR3: CASSPQQDNQPQHF
DNA: TGTGCCAGCTCACCACAACAGGACAATCAGCCCCAGCATTTT
size: .
J: TRBJ1-5
V: TRBV18
D: .

CDR3: CASSSLNYGYTF
DNA: TGTGCCAGCAGCTCTCTTAACTATGGCTACACCTTC
size: .
J: TRBJ1-2
V: TRBV6-6
D: .

CDR3: CASSLVGTSAPGELFF
DNA: TGTGCCAGCAGCTTAGTCGGGACTAGCGCTCCCGGGGAGCTGTTTTTT
size: .
J: TRBJ2-2
V: TRBV7-9
D: TRBD2

CDR3: CASSRTNLLADTQYF
DNA: TGCGCCAGCAGTCGGACTAACCTTCTGGCAGATACGCAGTATTTT
size: .
J: TRBJ2-3
V: TRBV23-1
D: .

CDR3: CASSYRDTLADTQYF
DNA: TGCGCCAGCAGCTACCGGGACACCCTTGCAGATACGCAGTATTTT
size: .
J: TRBJ2-3
V: TRBV5-1
D: .

CDR3: CASSPVAAGESYEQYF
DNA: TGTGCCAGCAGCCCAGTAGCGGCCGGGGAATCATACGAGCAGTACTTC
size: .
J: TRBJ2-7
V: TRBV3-1/TRBV3-2
D: .

CDR3: CSVDGTSGSGTQYF
DNA: TGCAGCGTTGATGGGACTAGCGGGAGTGGGACCCAGTACTTC
size: .
J: TRBJ2-5
V: TRBV29-1
D: TRBD2

CDR3: CASDRGPPYNEQFF
DNA: TGTGCCAGTGATCGGGGTCCGCCCTACAATGAGCAGTTCTTC
size: .
J: TRBJ2-1
V: TRBV7-2
D: .

CDR3: CASSQDVTGGIEQFF
DNA: TGTGCCAGCAGCCAAGATGTGACAGGGGGCATTGAGCAGTTCTTC
size: .
J: TRBJ2-1
V: TRBV14
D: TRBD1

CDR3: CATGTEYNSPLHF
DNA: TGTGCCACCGGGACAGAGTATAATTCACCCCTCCACTTT
size: .
J: TRBJ1-6
V: TRBV11-3
D: TRBD1

CDR3: CASSTLGGETQHF
DNA: TGTGCCAGTAGTACCTTGGGGGGGGAAACCCAGCATTTT
size: few
J: TRBJ1-5
V: TRBV19
D: .

CDR3: CASSPGGNTGELFF
DNA: TGTGCCAGCAGTCCGGGGGGTAACACCGGGGAGCTGTTTTTT
size: .
J: TRBJ2-2
V: TRBV3-1/TRBV3-2
D: TRBD2

CDR3: CASGDSIWEKLFF
DNA: TGTGCCAGCGGCGACAGTATTTGGGAAAAACTGTTTTTT
size: .
J: TRBJ1-4
V: TRBV28
D: .

CDR3: CASSLGLRTDTQYF
DNA: TGTGCCAGCAGCCTTGGGCTCCGCACAGATACGCAGTATTTT
size: .
J: TRBJ2-3
V: TRBV4-2
D: .

CDR3: CASSQDGAYSSYNEQFF
DNA: TGCGCCAGCAGCCAAGATGGGGCCTATTCCTCCTACAATGAGCAGTTCTTC
size: once
J: TRBJ2-1
V: TRBV4-3
D: .

CDR3: CASSTLAGGRTGTDTQYF
DNA: TGTGCCAGCAGTACCTTAGCGGGGGGGCGAACTGGCACAGATACGCAGTATTTT
size: .
J: TRBJ2-3
V: TRBV28
D: TRBD2

CDR3: CASRTGTGVDTEAFF
DNA: TGCGCCAGCAGAACCGGGACAGGGGTGGACACTGAAGCTTTCTTT
size: .
J: TRBJ1-1
V: TRBV5-1
D: TRBD1

CDR3: CASSVWLRFEKLFF
DNA: TGTGCCAGCAGTGTATGGCTCAGATTTGAAAAACTGTTTTTT
size: .
J: TRBJ1-4
V: TRBV2
D: .

CDR3: CASSPVAGGAGELFF
DNA: TGTGCCAGCAGCCCCGTGGCGGGAGGGGCCGGGGAGCTGTTTTTT
size: .
J: TRBJ2-2
V: TRBV7-3
D: TRBD2

CDR3: CASSLMTGTGELFF
DNA: TGTGCCAGCAGCTTAATGACGGGCACCGGGGAGCTGTTTTTT
size: .
J: TRBJ2-2
V: TRBV13
D: .

CDR3: CASSLAGELFF
DNA: TGTGCCAGCTCATTAGCCGGGGAGCTGTTTTTT
size: once
J: TRBJ2-2
V: TRBV18
D: .

CDR3: CASSLRQGAFGDYGYTF
DNA: TGTGCCAGCAGTCTCCGACAGGGGGCATTCGGCGACTATGGCTACACCTTC
size: once
J: TRBJ1-2
V: TRBV28
D: TRBD1

CDR3: CSVRKEIRVTGNEQFF
DNA: TGCAGCGTTCGTAAGGAAATCAGGGTCACGGGCAATGAGCAGTTCTTC
size: .
J: TRBJ2-1
V: TRBV29-1
D: .

CDR3: CASSLSRGSNQPQHF
DNA: TGTGCCAGCAGTTTATCCCGGGGTAGCAATCAGCCCCAGCATTTT
size: few
J: TRBJ1-5
V: TRBV27
D: .

CDR3: CATSFAGGLAKNIQYF
DNA: TGTGCCACCAGCTTCGCCGGGGGGCTAGCCAAAAACATTCAGTACTTC
size: few
J: TRBJ2-4
V: TRBV15
D: .

CDR3: CASTRGAGGPQYF
DNA: TGTGCCAGCACCCGTGGGGCGGGAGGGCCTCAGTACTTC
size: .
J: TRBJ2-7
V: TRBV6-5
D: TRBD2

CDR3: CASSQSQGSFEKLFF
DNA: TGCGCCAGCAGCCAATCCCAGGGAAGTTTCGAAAAACTGTTTTTT
size: once
J: TRBJ1-4
V: TRBV4-1
D: .

CDR3: CASSPPGLAGGELFF
DNA: TGTGCCAGCTCACCACCGGGACTAGCGGGCGGGGAGCTGTTTTTT
size: .
J: TRBJ2-2
V: TRBV18
D: TRBD2

CDR3: CASSETQGAFQPQHF
DNA: TGTGCCAGCAGTGAAACACAGGGGGCGTTTCAGCCCCAGCATTTT
size: .
J: TRBJ1-5
V: TRBV2
D: TRBD1

CDR3: CASSLAQVGWGVNEQFF
DNA: TGTGCCAGCAGCTTAGCGCAGGTCGGGTGGGGGGTCAATGAGCAGTTCTTC
size: .
J: TRBJ2-1
V: TRBV7-8
D: .

CDR3: CASSPDPPGLAGVVEQFF
DNA: TGTGCCAGTAGTCCAGATCCCCCGGGACTAGCGGGAGTTGTTGAGCAGTTCTTC
size: .
J: TRBJ2-1
V: TRBV19
D: TRBD2

CDR3: CASDPGQRNTIYF
DNA: TGTGCCAGTGATCCTGGACAGCGAAACACCATATATTTT
size: .
J: TRBJ1-3
V: TRBV19
D: .